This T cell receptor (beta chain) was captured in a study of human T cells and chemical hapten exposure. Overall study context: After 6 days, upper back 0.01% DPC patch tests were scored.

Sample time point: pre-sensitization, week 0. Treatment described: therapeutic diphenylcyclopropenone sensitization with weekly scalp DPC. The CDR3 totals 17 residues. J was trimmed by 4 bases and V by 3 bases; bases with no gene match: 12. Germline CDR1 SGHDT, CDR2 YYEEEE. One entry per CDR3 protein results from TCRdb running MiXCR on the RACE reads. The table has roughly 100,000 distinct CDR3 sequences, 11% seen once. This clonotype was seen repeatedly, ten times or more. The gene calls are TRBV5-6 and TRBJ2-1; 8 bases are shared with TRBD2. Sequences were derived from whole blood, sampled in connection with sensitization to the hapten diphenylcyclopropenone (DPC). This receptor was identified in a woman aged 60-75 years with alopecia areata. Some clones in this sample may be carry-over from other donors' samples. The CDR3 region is CASSSIPGRVGYNEQFF. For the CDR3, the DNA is TGTGCCAGCAGCTCAATCCCCGGGAGGGTCGGGTACAATGAGCAGTTCTTC.